This passage covers 26 T cell receptor beta chains from one sample sequenced in a study of blood T cells in healthy people across ages. For the second PCR, which ran for roughly 7 to 11 cycles, a sample-barcoded 5' primer and a J-beta primer mix were used. Via MiXCR, TCRdb re-called the 5' RACE reads, giving one row per CDR3 protein. Here the sample spans around 1,000,000 distinct CDR3 sequences, approximately 26% being singletons. These data were also reused for a study on T cells of mothers and their children.

The specimen sequenced was blood. These TCRs come from a girl aged 2-10 years in good health.

This clonotype was detected only a few times. The V and J genes are TRBV3-1 and TRBJ2-1, with D perhaps TRBD1 (5 bases). The V end lost 1 base, the J end lost 0 bases, and 10 bases lay between the germline ends. The CDR3 is 16 amino acids. Germline values: CDR1 LGHDT, CDR2 YNNKEL (reference sequence). CDR3 loop: CASSQVGRSSYNEQFF. Written as DNA, the CDR3 is TGTGCCAGCAGCCAAGTGGGGCGGAGCTCCTACAATGAGCAGTTCTTC.

To note about this clonotype: Relative to the germline gene, one junction end is altered; a read error may explain this. The chain uses TRBV5-6 and TRBJ2-7; tentative D call: TRBD2 (5 bases). This CDR3 comprises 13 residues. CDR1 is SGHDT and CDR2 is YYEEEE in the germline V gene. For the CDR3, the DNA is TGTGCCGGCAGCTTGGACTCCCCTTACGAGCAGTACTTC. Translating it yields CAGSLDSPYEQYF.

The V and J genes are TRBV12-5 and TRBJ2-1; 11 nucleotides line up with TRBD2. V lost 0 bases to trimming and J lost 3 bases; unmatched junction nucleotides: 4. The CDR3 loop spans 17 amino acids. Germline CDR1 is LGHNT and CDR2 is FRNRAP. The CDR3 protein is CASGLVLGLAGYNEQFF. The CDR3 nucleotides are TGTGCTAGTGGTTTGGTACTCGGACTAGCGGGCTACAATGAGCAGTTCTTC.

The CDR3 protein is CSAPDRSNYGYTF. CDR3 nucleotides: TGCAGTGCTCCCGACAGATCTAACTATGGCTACACCTTC. The chain combines TRBV20-1 with TRBJ1-2; a possible D gene is TRBD1 (5 bases). This CDR3 has 13 amino acids. CDR1 DFQATT and CDR2 SNEGSKA come from the germline V gene (reference sequence). Trimming shortened V by 5 bases and J by 0 bases, and 10 bases separated the two germline ends.

The V call is TRBV20-1, the J call TRBJ2-4, with 7 bases fitting TRBD1. The ends lost 6 bases at V and 0 bases at J; junction bases unmatched: 5. Germline V gene lookup returns CDR1 DFQATT and CDR2 SNEGSKA (reference sequence). The CDR3 runs 14 residues. The CDR3 protein is CSADRALAKNIQYF. For the CDR3, the DNA is TGCAGTGCCGACAGGGCCCTAGCCAAAAACATTCAGTACTTC.

This clonotype was observed a few times. The chain joins TRBV9 to TRBJ2-2; tentative D call: TRBD2 (6 bases). Trimming cost V 0 bases and J 4 bases, with 7 bases left between them. Germline values: CDR1 SGDLS, CDR2 YYNGEE. CDR3 length equals 14 residues. CDR3 in DNA: TGTGCCAGCAGCGTAGAGGGACTCACCGGGGAGCTGTTTTTT. Translated, it gives CASSVEGLTGELFF.

The V gene is TRBV6-5, the J gene TRBJ2-1, with 8 bases fitting TRBD1. The CDR3 extends over 14 amino acids. J was trimmed by 9 bases and V by 5 bases; bases with no gene match: 9. The V gene's germline CDR1 is MNHEY and CDR2 SVGAGI. CDR3 DNA: TGTGCCAGCAGTCTGAGGACAGGGAAGGGTGAGCAGTTCTTC. Its translation: CASSLRTGKGEQFF.

This clonotype has a handful of counts. The genes are TRBV20-1 and TRBJ2-5; 10 nucleotides line up with TRBD2. The V gene's germline CDR1 is DFQATT and CDR2 SNEGSKA (reference sequence). Germline trimming cut 8 bases from V and 0 bases from J; bases unmatched to any gene: 0. The CDR3 length is 12 residues. This CDR3 is CSLAGDQETQYF. CDR3 sequence (DNA): TGCAGTCTAGCGGGGGACCAAGAGACCCAGTACTTC.

The rearrangement uses TRBV27 and TRBJ2-3, with D hard to call. Germline V gene sequence: CDR1 MNHEY, CDR2 SMNVEV (reference sequence). The CDR3 length is 16 residues. V shed 9 bases and J shed 2 bases, with 21 bases lying between them. CDR3 residues: CASSPHTPGSTDTQYF. The CDR3 DNA reads as TGTGCCAGTTCCCCCCACACGCCCGGCTCCACAGATACGCAGTATTTT.

This clonotype was detected a few times. V usage is TRBV12-3 or TRBV12-4 and J usage is TRBJ1-2, with D tentatively TRBD1 (5 bases). This CDR3 has 17 residues. V lost 1 base and J lost 1, with 16 bases in between. DNA of the CDR3: TGTGCCAGCAGTTTAGTTCGGGGGGACTTACATAACTATGGCTACACCTTC. This sequence encodes CASSLVRGDLHNYGYTF.

The sample holds a few counts of this clonotype. This rearrangement joins TRBV28 to TRBJ2-1; 11 nucleotides align to TRBD2. The CDR3 sequence is 15 residues long. Germline lookup yields CDR1 MDHEN and CDR2 SYDVKM. V gave up 6 bases and J gave up 8 bases; unmatched junction bases: 9. The CDR3 DNA sequence: TGTGCCAGCAGCCCGACTAGCGGGATTTGGGATGAGCAGTTCTTC. As protein: CASSPTSGIWDEQFF.

This chain joins TRBV20-1 and TRBJ1-3; D is undetermined. Per germline, CDR1 DFQATT and CDR2 SNEGSKA (reference sequence). V lost 1 base and J lost 0, with 10 bases in between. The CDR3 is made up of 15 amino acids. CDR3 protein: CSARGTSVSGNTIYF. CDR3 nucleotides: TGCAGTGCTAGAGGGACGTCCGTCTCTGGAAACACCATATATTTT.

The V gene is TRBV11-2, the J gene TRBJ1-5, with 8 bases that match TRBD1. Germline V gives CDR1 SGHAT, CDR2 FQNNGV. The CDR3 totals 18 residues. V was clipped by 6 bases and J by 1 base; unmatched bases: 14. The CDR3 is CASSSRQGLGGSNQPQHF. DNA for the CDR3: TGTGCCAGCAGTTCTAGACAGGGGCTAGGGGGAAGCAATCAGCCCCAGCATTTT. The entire variable domain, with the rest obtained from reference TRBV11-2 and TRBJ1-5, is as follows: EAGVAQSPRYKIIEKRQSVAFWCNPISGHATLYWYQQILGQGPKLLIQFQNNGVVDDSQLPKDRFSAERLKGVDSTLKIQPAKLEDSAVYLCASSSRQGLGGSNQPQHFGDGTRLSIL.

The chain is built from TRBV7-3 and TRBJ2-3; TRBD2 agrees at 9 bases. V lost 6 bases to trimming and J lost 2 bases; unmatched junction nucleotides: 6. The CDR3 consists of 15 residues. Germline CDR1 reads SGHTA; CDR2 reads FQGTGA. The CDR3 sequence is CASSTGGRATDTQYF. The CDR3, as DNA: TGTGCCAGCAGTACTGGCGGGAGGGCCACAGATACGCAGTATTTT.

Only a few counts were recorded for this clonotype. This chain uses TRBV7-9 with TRBJ2-1, with D possibly being TRBD2 (6 bases). Germline loops: CDR1 SEHNR, CDR2 FQNEAQ (reference sequence). V lost 5 bases and J 4 bases, leaving 18 bases between the germline ends. The CDR3 is 16 amino acids. The DNA for the CDR3 is TGTGCCAGCAGCGGGGGGAGGAGGACCGCGTACAATGAGCAGTTCTTC. This gives the protein CASSGGRRTAYNEQFF.

This clonotype turned up a few times. The chain carries TRBV7-6 and TRBJ1-1; no firm D call. Looked up from germline, CDR1 is SGHVS and CDR2 is FNYEAQ. There are 13 residues in the CDR3. Trimming removed 2 bases from V and 0 bases from J, with 4 bases in between. CDR3 sequence (DNA): TGTGCCAGCAGCTTATACATGAACACTGAAGCTTTCTTT. Translating it yields CASSLYMNTEAFF.

The chain is built from TRBV6-5 and TRBJ2-7; possibly TRBD2 for D (6 bases). The CDR3 is 18 amino acids. The V end was cut by 0 bases, the J end by 1 base, with 19 bases between. The germline V gene has CDR1 MNHEY and CDR2 SVGAGI. This CDR3 reads CASSYSSSSETVSYEQYF. CDR3 DNA: TGTGCCAGCAGTTACTCATCCTCTAGCGAGACAGTATCCTACGAGCAGTACTTC.

This clonotype has a handful of counts. The genes are TRBV29-1 and TRBJ2-7; TRBD1 matches at 7 bases. The germline V gene has CDR1 SQVTM and CDR2 ANQGSEA. This CDR3 spans 13 amino acids. After removal of 5 bases from V and 8 bases from J, the junction contained 12 bases not matched to a gene. CDR3 coding DNA: TGCAGCGTTTATCGAATGAGGGGGCAAAAGCAGTACTTC. Residues: CSVYRMRGQKQYF.

The V call is TRBV6-5, the J call TRBJ2-1, with 7 nucleotides matching TRBD1. TRBJ2-7 explains the end of the DNA better; the J call may be wrong. The V gene's germline CDR1 is MNHEY and CDR2 SVGAGI. This CDR3 is built from 14 residues. CDR3: CASTPEGGQYEQYF. The CDR3 DNA reads TGTGCCAGCACCCCGGAAGGGGGCCAGTACGAGCAGTACTTC.

This clonotype occurred a few times. The gene calls are TRBV20-1 and TRBJ2-3, with TRBD2 matching over 11 bases. Germline V CDR1 and CDR2: DFQATT, SNEGSKA (reference sequence). The CDR3 runs to 16 residues. Trimming removed 3 bases from V and 3 bases from J; junction bases left unmatched: 8. CDR3 in amino acids: CSARELAGVRTDTQYF. The CDR3 DNA is TGCAGTGCTAGGGAACTAGCGGGGGTTCGAACAGATACGCAGTATTTT.

This clonotype was recorded at least ten times. The chain links TRBV9 to TRBJ1-2, with D unclear. This CDR3 comprises 14 residues. V lost 6 bases and J lost 3, with 15 bases in between. Germline-derived CDR1 and CDR2 are SGDLS and YYNGEE. In DNA, the CDR3 is TGTGCCAGCACCCCGGAAAATCAGCACTATGGCTACACCTTC. This codes for CASTPENQHYGYTF.

The chain employs TRBV11-2 and TRBJ2-5; TRBD2 matches at 7 bases. The J call may be faulty, since TRBJ2-1 better matches the DNA end. This CDR3 region has 12 residues. Germline lookup yields CDR1 SGHAT and CDR2 FQNNGV. This chain's CDR3 is CASKRGRLTQFF. The DNA of the CDR3 is TGTGCCAGCAAGCGGGGACGTCTGACGCAGTTCTTC.

CDR3 loop: CSARDLVGSSSYGYTF. CDR3 in DNA: TGCAGTGCTAGAGACCTGGTTGGCAGTTCATCCTATGGCTACACCTTC. The chain combines TRBV20-1 with TRBJ1-2, with no clear D. The V gene lost 0 bases and the J gene lost 4 bases, with 18 bases spanning the gap. Germline V gene lookup returns CDR1 DFQATT and CDR2 SNEGSKA (reference sequence). The CDR3 covers 16 residues.

This clonotype was seen a handful of times. The chain uses TRBV20-1 and TRBJ2-5; 7 bases line up with TRBD2. The end of the DNA is better explained by TRBJ2-1, so the J call may be wrong. The germline V gene encodes CDR1 DFQATT and CDR2 SNEGSKA (reference sequence). The CDR3 contains 15 residues. For the CDR3, the DNA is TGCAGTGCTAGAGAACCTAGCGGTCTACTCGATGAGCAGTTCTTC. Translation: CSAREPSGLLDEQFF.

This clonotype was observed a few times. The chain recombines TRBV12-3 or TRBV12-4 with TRBJ1-1; tentatively, D is TRBD1 (6 bases). CDR3 size: 13 residues. V dropped 6 bases and J dropped 8 bases, with 16 bases sitting between them. CDR3 in DNA: TGTGCCAGCAGCCCTGGAAGGGGGGTGGAAGCTTTCTTT. Its protein is CASSPGRGVEAFF.

The genes are TRBV3-1 and TRBJ2-4, with a tentative D call TRBD1 (5 bases). Trimming cost V 0 bases and J 5 bases, with 11 bases left between them. This CDR3 region has 15 residues. Germline V gene lookup returns CDR1 LGHDT and CDR2 YNNKEL (reference sequence). The CDR3 reads CASSQEPGSQNIQYF. CDR3 DNA sequence: TGTGCCAGCAGCCAAGAACCAGGGTCGCAAAACATTCAGTACTTC.